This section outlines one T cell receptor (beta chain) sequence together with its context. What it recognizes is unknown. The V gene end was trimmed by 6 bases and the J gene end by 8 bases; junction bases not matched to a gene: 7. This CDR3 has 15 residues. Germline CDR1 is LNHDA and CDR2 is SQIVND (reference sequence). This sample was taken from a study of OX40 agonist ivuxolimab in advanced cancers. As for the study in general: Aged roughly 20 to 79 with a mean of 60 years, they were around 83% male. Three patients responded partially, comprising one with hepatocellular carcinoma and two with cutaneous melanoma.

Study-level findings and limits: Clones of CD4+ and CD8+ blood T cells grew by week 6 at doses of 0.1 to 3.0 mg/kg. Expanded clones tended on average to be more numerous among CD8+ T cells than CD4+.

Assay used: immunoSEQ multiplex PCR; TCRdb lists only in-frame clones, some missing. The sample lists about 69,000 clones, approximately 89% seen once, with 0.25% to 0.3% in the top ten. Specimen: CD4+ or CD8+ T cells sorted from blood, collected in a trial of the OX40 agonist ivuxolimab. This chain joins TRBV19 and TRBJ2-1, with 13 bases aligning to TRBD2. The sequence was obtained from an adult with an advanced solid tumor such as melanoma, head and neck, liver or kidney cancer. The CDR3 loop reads CASRTTSGRLDEQFF. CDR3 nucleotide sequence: TGTGCCAGTAGAACGACTAGCGGGAGGTTGGATGAGCAGTTCTTC.